The 23 T cell receptor beta chains given below trace back to one sample, sequenced in a study of T-cell memory formation after mild COVID-19. TCRdb re-called the 5' RACE reads with MiXCR, one entry per CDR3 protein. Of about 350,000 distinct CDR3 sequences in the sample, roughly 13% were seen once. The sequenced sample consisted of PBMCs or a T cell subset sorted from them (not recorded which). Receptors were obtained from a man aged 18 to 29 who had mild COVID-19 (a few samples of this study predate the infection). Cell type and time point are not known.

This clonotype has at least ten counts. The chain uses TRBV5-1 and TRBJ2-1; D unresolved. The germline V gene has CDR1 SGHRS and CDR2 YFSETQ. V was trimmed by 3 bases and J by 7 bases, leaving 14 bases between them. This CDR3 has 14 amino acids. The CDR3 sequence: CASSYTVSRNEQFF. CDR3 sequence (DNA): TGCGCCAGCAGCTACACCGTTAGCAGGAATGAGCAGTTCTTC.

V gene TRBV12-3 or TRBV12-4 combines with J gene TRBJ2-2, with 7 bases lining up with TRBD1. Trimming at V came to 7 bases and at J to 0 bases, leaving 5 bases not matched to a gene. This CDR3 has 15 amino acids. Written as DNA, the CDR3 is TGTGCCAGCATGTGGGACAGATCGAACACCGGGGAGCTGTTTTTT. It is translated as CASMWDRSNTGELFF.

The J gene is TRBJ2-1, the V gene TRBV7-2; 7 bases fit TRBD1. The germline CDR1 and CDR2 sequences are SGHTA and FQGNSA. V lost 5 bases and J lost 2; bases outside the gene matches: 6. CDR3 length: 15 residues. CDR3 DNA sequence: TGTGCCAGCAGCAGGGGGCAGGGGGCCTACAATGAGCAGTTCTTC. The encoded protein is CASSRGQGAYNEQFF.

The chain joins TRBV6-2 or TRBV6-3 to TRBJ1-2, with 8 bases fitting TRBD1. Germline assignment: CDR1 MNHEY and CDR2 SVGEGT. Trimming cost V 7 bases and J 4 bases; bases outside gene matches: 11. This CDR3 spans 15 amino acids. As DNA, the CDR3 is TGTGCCAGCACGCCTGCAGGGGGACAGGTCTATGGCTACACCTTC. It is translated as CASTPAGGQVYGYTF.

The chain uses TRBV7-8 and TRBJ1-2, with 9 bases that match TRBD1. V dropped 5 bases and J dropped 4; count of bases not matched to a gene: 5. The CDR3 is 14 amino acids. Germline CDR1 reads SGHVS; CDR2 reads FQNEAQ. As DNA, the CDR3 is TGTGCCAGCAGCCCACAGGGGGCTGGCTATGGCTACACCTTC. It yields the protein CASSPQGAGYGYTF.

This clonotype was observed a few times. One junction end disagrees with the germline gene, perhaps due to a read error. The chain employs TRBV7-2 and TRBJ1-6, with D unclear. Per the germline V gene, CDR1 is SGHTA and CDR2 is FQGNSA. The CDR3 has 13 residues. The CDR3 region is CATSLAGSSPLHF. As DNA, the CDR3 is TGTGCCACCAGCCTAGCGGGAAGTTCACCCCTCCACTTT.

The chain couples TRBV20-1 to TRBJ2-7, with 13 bases aligning to TRBD2. Per germline, CDR1 DFQATT and CDR2 SNEGSKA (reference sequence). The V segment lost 3 bases and the J segment 1 base; nucleotides outside the gene matches: 6. CDR3 length: 16 amino acids. CDR3 residues: CSARATSGGTSYEQYV. The CDR3, as DNA: TGCAGTGCTAGGGCGACTAGCGGGGGGACTTCCTACGAGCAGTACGTC.

This clonotype was recorded at least ten times. The chain combines TRBV4-1 with TRBJ2-2; 9 nucleotides match TRBD1. The CDR3 is 15 amino acids. The ends lost 1 base at V and 5 bases at J; junction bases unmatched: 2. The germline V gene has CDR1 MGHRA and CDR2 YSYEKL. CDR3 loop: CASSQGDRVTGELFF. Here the CDR3 DNA reads TGCGCCAGCAGCCAAGGGGACAGGGTGACCGGGGAGCTGTTTTTT.

This clonotype was picked up many times. The CDR3 loop reads CASSRTSGGRVGELFF. The CDR3 nucleotides read TGTGCCAGTTCGAGGACTAGCGGGGGTAGGGTCGGGGAGCTGTTTTTT. The J gene is TRBJ2-2, the V gene TRBV19, with 13 positions matching TRBD2. The CDR3 length is 16 residues. With V trimmed by 8 bases and J by 7 bases, 10 bases remained unmatched. CDR1 and CDR2 (germline): LNHDA, SQIVND (reference sequence).

This clonotype turned up a few times. This chain links TRBV6-6 with TRBJ1-5; D is undetermined. The V end was cut by 0 bases, the J end by 9 bases, with 6 bases between. Germline V lookup: CDR1 MNHNY, CDR2 SVGAGI (reference sequence). This CDR3 comprises 12 residues. This CDR3 reads CASSYSDWPQHF. Written as DNA, the CDR3 is TGTGCCAGCAGTTACTCGGATTGGCCCCAGCATTTT.

The rearrangement uses TRBV3-1 and TRBJ2-7; TRBD1 matches at 9 bases. The CDR3 contains 15 residues. Germline CDR1 reads LGHDT; CDR2 reads YNNKEL (reference sequence). After removal of 5 bases from V and 7 bases from J, the junction contained 12 bases not matched to a gene. The CDR3 nucleotides read TGTGCCAGCAGCTCAAACAGGGGGCGTCGTCGTGAGCAGTACTTC. It yields the protein CASSSNRGRRREQYF.

V is TRBV27 and J is TRBJ1-1; no reliable D call. The CDR3 has 16 amino acids. V was trimmed by 6 bases and J by 0 bases, leaving 17 bases between them. Per the germline V gene, CDR1 is MNHEY and CDR2 is SMNVEV (reference sequence). As DNA, the CDR3 is TGTGCCAGCAGACCTTTAGGTGTCTCCCTGAACACTGAAGCTTTCTTT. As protein: CASRPLGVSLNTEAFF.

This clonotype came up a few times. The CDR3 DNA sequence: TGTGCCAGCAGGGGACAGGGCGGGTACACTGAAGCTTTCTTT. It specifies CASRGQGGYTEAFF. The chain carries TRBV6-2 or TRBV6-3 and TRBJ1-1, with 9 bases lining up with TRBD1. Germline-derived CDR1 and CDR2 are MNHEY and SVGEGT. J was trimmed by 3 bases and V by 6 bases; bases with no gene match: 5. The CDR3 has 14 residues.

This clonotype was observed at least ten times. The chain links TRBV6-5 to TRBJ2-5, with TRBD2 matching over 7 bases. The CDR3 extends over 14 amino acids. V dropped 5 bases and J dropped 1; count of bases not matched to a gene: 4. CDR1 and CDR2 from the germline V gene are MNHEY and SVGAGI. CDR3 in amino acids: CASSTRGSQETQYF. The CDR3 nucleotides are TGTGCCAGCAGTACACGCGGGAGCCAAGAGACCCAGTACTTC.

This clonotype was recorded a few times. The chain links TRBV19 to TRBJ1-6; D perhaps matches TRBD1 (5 bases). V lost 5 bases, J lost 7 bases, and 21 bases lay in between. The V gene's germline CDR1 is LNHDA and CDR2 SQIVND (reference sequence). The CDR3 is 17 amino acids. The CDR3 sequence is CASSLRDGRSRNSPLHF. The CDR3 DNA is TGTGCCAGTAGTCTACGGGACGGTCGTTCCCGGAATTCACCCCTCCACTTT. The full variable domain, completed using reference TRBV19 and TRBJ1-6, is DGGITQSPKYLFRKEGQNVTLSCEQNLNHDAMYWYRQDPGQGLRLIYYSQIVNDFQKGDIAEGYSVSREKKESFPLTVTSAQKNPTAFYLCASSLRDGRSRNSPLHFGNGTRLTVT.

The table lists this clonotype with a few counts. The CDR3 nucleotides are TGCGCCAGCAGCTTGGGGCGGGGGTCGCGATCCTACGAGCAGTACTTC. Protein product: CASSLGRGSRSYEQYF. This chain connects TRBV5-1 to TRBJ2-7; TRBD2 aligns across 7 bases. After removal of 0 bases from V and 1 base from J, the junction contained 7 bases not matched to a gene. Germline V gene lookup returns CDR1 SGHRS and CDR2 YFSETQ. The CDR3 spans 16 residues.

This clonotype occurred a few times. The chain has TRBV7-6 and TRBJ1-3; D is undetermined. This CDR3 spans 14 amino acids. The germline V and J ends were trimmed by 0 bases and 0 bases, with 3 bases remaining between them. Germline V CDR1 and CDR2: SGHVS, FNYEAQ. The CDR3 sequence: CASSLAHSGNTIYF. The CDR3 DNA reads TGTGCCAGCAGCTTAGCGCACTCTGGAAACACCATATATTTT.

This clonotype has just a few counts. The J gene is TRBJ2-1, the V gene TRBV19; possible D gene TRBD2, 5 bases. Looked up from germline, CDR1 is LNHDA and CDR2 is SQIVND (reference sequence). The germline V and J ends were trimmed by 7 bases and 3 bases, with 13 bases remaining between them. The CDR3 covers 14 residues. The CDR3, as DNA: TGTGCCAGTACCCGGGAAGCGGACTACAATGAGCAGTTCTTC. Its protein is CASTREADYNEQFF.

The chain joins TRBV5-1 to TRBJ2-5; 9 bases align to TRBD2. The CDR3 loop spans 16 amino acids. J lost 5 bases, V lost 1 base, and 9 bases had no gene match. From germline, CDR1 is SGHRS and CDR2 YFSETQ. CDR3: CASSLLPRGGGETQYF. The CDR3 nucleotides read TGCGCCAGCAGCTTGTTACCGCGGGGGGGCGGCGAGACCCAGTACTTC. The full variable domain, its missing parts supplied by reference TRBV5-1 and TRBJ2-5, is KAGVTQTPRYLIKTRGQQVTLSCSPISGHRSVSWYQQTPGQGLQFLFEYFSETQRNKGNFPGRFSGRQFSNSRSEMNVSTLELGDSALYLCASSLLPRGGGETQYFGPGTRLLVL.

The gene calls are TRBV20-1 and TRBJ2-3; D tentatively fits TRBD1 or TRBD2 (5 bases each). This CDR3 contains 16 residues. The germline V gene has CDR1 DFQATT and CDR2 SNEGSKA (reference sequence). V was trimmed by 3 bases and J by 4 bases, leaving 20 bases between them. The CDR3 spells CSASPYDPGTADTQYF. Written as DNA, the CDR3 is TGCAGTGCTAGCCCCTATGATCCCGGGACGGCAGATACGCAGTATTTT.

The chain joins TRBV4-1 to TRBJ2-7; D unresolved. V was cut by 0 bases and J by 6 bases, with 12 bases left in between. The CDR3 consists of 14 residues. Looked up from germline, CDR1 is MGHRA and CDR2 is YSYEKL. CDR3 loop: CASSQDQAPGEQYF. Written as DNA, the CDR3 is TGCGCCAGCAGCCAAGATCAGGCCCCGGGCGAGCAGTACTTC.

A few counts support this clonotype. CDR3 nucleotide sequence: TGTGCCAGCAGCCCGAGGACTGTGAGAGAGCAGTTCTTC. Protein: CASSPRTVREQFF. The chain is built from TRBV6-2 or TRBV6-3 and TRBJ2-1; the D gene is possibly TRBD2 (5 bases). Trimming cost V 6 bases and J 10 bases, with 16 bases left between them. The CDR3 spans 13 residues. The V gene's germline CDR1 is MNHEY and CDR2 SVGEGT.

Only a few counts were recorded for this clonotype. The chain combines TRBV4-2 with TRBJ1-6; D remains ambiguous. V dropped 2 bases and J dropped 5 bases, with 10 bases sitting between them. Germline lookup yields CDR1 LGHNA and CDR2 YNFKEQ. The CDR3 totals 15 residues. CDR3 coding DNA: TGTGCCAGCAGCCAAAGGACGGCCGATAATTCACCCCTCCACTTT. Its protein is CASSQRTADNSPLHF.